This TCR beta chain was sequenced for a study of CD8+ T cells in alopecia areata. V dropped 3 bases and J dropped 8 bases, with 13 bases sitting between them. This CDR3 is built from 13 residues. Looked up from germline, CDR1 is MNHNS and CDR2 is SASEGT. cDNA serving as the sequencing template came from extracted, reverse transcribed RNA. Using immunoSEQ multiplex PCR, the repertoire was profiled, and TCRdb retains in-frame clones only, with some absent. The table includes about 180,000 clones, 67% detected once. Overall study findings and caveats: Affected scalp, especially in alopecia totalis/universalis, had a higher clonality than normal scalp did.

In the case of this clone: Its antigen is undetermined.

This TCR was sampled from a human donor with alopecia areata. The chain uses TRBV6-1 and TRBJ1-2, with D uncertain. The starting material was CD8+ T cells sorted from blood, obtained at week 0. The CDR3 spells CASSDRGPSGYTF. CDR3 bases: TGTGCCAGCAGTGACCGAGGCCCCTCAGGCTACACCTTC.